These 24 T cell receptor beta chains were all obtained from the same sample, sequenced in a study of regulatory T cells in long-lasting Graves disease. Building the TCR beta libraries relied on iRepertoire HTBI primers, and CDR3 regions underwent Arm-PCR. TCRdb used MiXCR to reprocess the multiplex PCR reads, holding one entry per CDR3 protein. The repertoire holds approximately 210,000 distinct CDR3 sequences, about 18% seen once, with about 20% in the top ten. Time point of the sample: newly diagnosed GD, antithyroid drugs for less than 3 months. PBMCs were the source of the RNA used for TCR sequencing. Sequenced material: peripheral blood mononuclear cells (PBMCs), taken at new diagnosis, from a patient treated with antithyroid drugs. The source of these receptors is a female donor with Graves disease.

J is TRBJ1-1 and V is TRBV7-3; possible D gene TRBD1, 5 bases. CDR1 is SGHTA, CDR2 FQGTGA, per germline. The CDR3 is 14 residues long. Between the trimmed V and J ends, which lost 5 bases and 0 bases, there was a span of 10 bases. CDR3 coding DNA: TGTGCCAGCAGCGAACAGGACATGAACACTGAAGCTTTCTTT. Its protein product is CASSEQDMNTEAFF.

In its sample, this clonotype was seen many times. The V call is TRBV7-2, the J call TRBJ2-1; D remains ambiguous. Deletions cut 5 bases from V and 4 bases from J, with 9 bases between. Looked up from germline, CDR1 is SGHTA and CDR2 is FQGNSA. CDR3 length: 13 amino acids. The CDR3 loop reads CASSPTKYNEQFF. Written as DNA, the CDR3 is TGTGCCAGCAGCCCCACTAAGTACAATGAGCAGTTCTTC.

This clonotype came up many times. The CDR3 nucleotides read TGTGCCACCAGTGAGGCAGGACCGGCAGATACGCAGTATTTT. It translates to CATSEAGPADTQYF. The chain combines TRBV24-1 with TRBJ2-3; D is undetermined. CDR3 length: 14 residues. The V end lost 4 bases, the J end lost 4 bases, and 11 bases lay between the germline ends. The germline V gene has CDR1 KGHDR and CDR2 SFDVKD.

A word on this clonotype: A single base is all that separates this from a far larger clone, so a read error is likely. V and J are TRBV11-2 and TRBJ2-5, with TRBD2 matching 13 bases. The J call may not be correct, given that the DNA end is closer to TRBJ2-7. Germline values: CDR1 SGHAT, CDR2 FQNNGV. This CDR3 has 16 amino acids. This CDR3 reads CTSSLELAGGFYEQYF. DNA of the CDR3: TGTACCAGCAGCTTAGAACTAGCGGGAGGGTTCTACGAGCAGTACTTC.

Of note for this clonotype: It differs at one base from a far larger clone, so likely a read error. The chain couples TRBV12-3 or TRBV12-4 to TRBJ1-1, with TRBD1 as a possible D gene (5 bases). This CDR3 region has 13 residues. The V and J ends lost 4 bases and 5 bases respectively, with 11 bases between them. CDR3 in amino acids: CASSWGGGTEAFF. Written as DNA, the CDR3 is TGTGCCAGCAGTTGGGGGGGGGGGACTGAAGCTTTCTTT.

The rearrangement joins TRBV28 to TRBJ2-3; D is uncertain. This CDR3 is 13 amino acids long. With 7 bases removed from V and 0 bases from J, the gap between germline ends came to 8 bases. CDR1 and CDR2 from the germline V gene are MDHEN and SYDVKM. For the CDR3, the DNA is TGTGCCAGCATGGAATCTAGCACAGATACGCAGTATTTT. It yields the protein CASMESSTDTQYF.

This rearrangement joins TRBV15 to TRBJ2-2, with D possibly matching TRBD1 (9 bases). Germline V gene sequence: CDR1 LNHNV, CDR2 YYDKDF (reference sequence). This CDR3 contains 15 residues. V lost 6 bases and J lost 6, with 17 bases in between. The CDR3 DNA reads as TGTGCCACCAGACCGGGACAGGGACTAGCCGGGGAGCTGTTTTTT. It specifies CATRPGQGLAGELFF.

This clonotype was recorded at least ten times. The rearrangement joins TRBV18 to TRBJ2-3; the match to TRBD1 covers 9 bases. V trimming: 4 bases; J trimming: 4 bases; junction bases outside the gene matches: 9. CDR1 and CDR2 (germline): KGHSH, LQKENI. The CDR3 covers 16 residues. CDR3 protein: CASSHRGQGVSDTQYF. The CDR3 DNA reads as TGTGCCAGCTCACACCGGGGACAGGGAGTTTCAGATACGCAGTATTTT. Variable domain in full (rest from reference TRBV18 and TRBJ2-3): NAGVMQNPRHLVRRRGQEARLRCSPMKGHSHVYWYRQLPEEGLKFMVYLQKENIIDESGMPKERFSAEFPKEGPSILRIQQVVRGDSAAYFCASSHRGQGVSDTQYFGPGTRLTVL.

This clonotype occurred many times. The chain links TRBV18 to TRBJ2-3; perhaps TRBD1 as D (5 bases). Trimming pared 3 bases from V and 1 base from J, leaving 11 bases between. The V gene's germline CDR1 is KGHSH and CDR2 LQKENI. The CDR3 consists of 15 residues. The CDR3 sequence: CASSPVEGGTDTQYF. CDR3 sequence (DNA): TGTGCCAGCTCACCGGTCGAAGGGGGCACAGATACGCAGTATTTT. Variable domain in full (rest from reference TRBV18 and TRBJ2-3): NAGVMQNPRHLVRRRGQEARLRCSPMKGHSHVYWYRQLPEEGLKFMVYLQKENIIDESGMPKERFSAEFPKEGPSILRIQQVVRGDSAAYFCASSPVEGGTDTQYFGPGTRLTVL.

This clonotype appeared many times. The gene calls are TRBV19 and TRBJ2-1; 13 bases map to TRBD2. In germline, CDR1 is LNHDA, CDR2 SQIVND (reference sequence). The V segment lost 5 bases and the J segment 9 bases; nucleotides outside the gene matches: 7. The CDR3 has 15 residues. CDR3 bases: TGTGCCAGTAGTCGCGGACTAGCGGGAGCGATTGAGCAGTTCTTC. It translates to CASSRGLAGAIEQFF.

This clonotype was detected many times. The chain couples TRBV29-1 to TRBJ1-1; D is possibly TRBD1 (6 bases). The V and J ends lost 6 bases and 1 base respectively, with 15 bases between them. The germline V gene has CDR1 SQVTM and CDR2 ANQGSEA. The CDR3 spans 14 residues. CDR3 sequence: CSVLSGAWNTEAFF. The CDR3 region has the DNA TGCAGCGTCCTGTCAGGGGCATGGAACACTGAAGCTTTCTTT.

This clonotype was counted at least ten times. This rearrangement joins TRBV20-1 to TRBJ2-1, with TRBD2 identical over 7 bases. This CDR3 comprises 14 residues. J was trimmed by 4 bases and V by 6 bases; bases with no gene match: 9. Germline V gives CDR1 DFQATT, CDR2 SNEGSKA (reference sequence). CDR3: CSAPWGRGYNEQFF. CDR3 nucleotide sequence: TGCAGTGCCCCCTGGGGGAGGGGTTACAATGAGCAGTTCTTC.

The chain uses TRBV11-3 and TRBJ2-1; possibly TRBD2 for D (6 bases). The CDR3 extends over 16 amino acids. Trimming stripped 0 bases from V and 5 bases from J, with 14 bases between. From germline, CDR1 is SGHNT and CDR2 YENEEA. The CDR3 sequence is CASSLDSGVGHNEQFF. The CDR3 DNA reads as TGTGCCAGCAGCTTAGATTCGGGAGTAGGCCACAATGAGCAGTTCTTC.

This clonotype was seen ten or more times. The CDR3 DNA is TGTGCCAGCAGTACAGGGTACAGCGCAACTAATGAAAAACTGTTTTTT. The encoded protein is CASSTGYSATNEKLFF. J is TRBJ1-4 and V is TRBV27, with D perhaps matching TRBD1 (6 bases). Trimming pared 5 bases from V and 0 bases from J, leaving 13 bases between. The germline gives CDR1 MNHEY, CDR2 SMNVEV (reference sequence). The CDR3 loop spans 16 amino acids. Full variable domain (rest looked up from reference TRBV27 and TRBJ1-4): EAQVTQNPRYLITVTGKKLTVTCSQNMNHEYMSWYRQDPGLGLRQIYYSMNVEVTDKGDVPEGYKVSRKEKRNFPLILESPSPNQTSLYFCASSTGYSATNEKLFFGSGTQLSVL.

This clonotype has a count of ten or more. V gene TRBV15 combines with J gene TRBJ1-2; 7 positions match TRBD1. The germline V gene encodes CDR1 LNHNV and CDR2 YYDKDF (reference sequence). J was trimmed by 4 bases and V by 0 bases; bases with no gene match: 11. This CDR3 comprises 17 residues. The DNA of the CDR3 is TGTGCCACCAGCAGAGATATAAATACAGGGGCCTTCTATGGCTACACCTTC. Encoded protein: CATSRDINTGAFYGYTF.

This clonotype has at least ten counts. CDR3 region: CSVSRTSGSTDTQYF. The CDR3 DNA reads TGCAGCGTTTCCAGGACTAGCGGAAGCACAGATACGCAGTATTTT. The V call is TRBV29-1, the J call TRBJ2-3; 10 bases match TRBD2. V shed 5 bases, J shed 0 bases, and the junction held 5 bases outside the gene matches. CDR3 length: 15 amino acids. Germline V gives CDR1 SQVTM, CDR2 ANQGSEA.

This clonotype occurred a few times. The chain employs TRBV11-3 and TRBJ2-7, with 7 bases lining up with TRBD1. Per germline, CDR1 SGHNT and CDR2 YENEEA. The trim removed 6 bases at V and 3 bases at J, leaving 5 bases unmatched. The CDR3 has 13 amino acids. DNA of the CDR3: TGTGCCAGCAGTTTATCAGGGGGCTACGAGCAGTACTTC. This sequence encodes CASSLSGGYEQYF.

This clonotype has ten or more counts. The J gene is TRBJ1-1, the V gene TRBV4-1; D unresolved. V was cut by 5 bases and J by 1 base, with 11 bases left in between. Germline CDR1 and CDR2: MGHRA and YSYEKL. This CDR3 spans 14 amino acids. CDR3 nucleotides: TGCGCCAGCAGCTACCGGCCTTCGAACACTGAAGCTTTCTTT. Amino acid sequence: CASSYRPSNTEAFF.

The J gene is TRBJ2-3, the V gene TRBV5-8; D is possibly TRBD1 (6 bases). V lost 3 bases to trimming and J lost 1 base, with 15 bases between them. CDR3 length: 16 amino acids. CDR1 is SGHTS, CDR2 YDEGEE, per germline. The CDR3 sequence: CASSSRRTEGTDTQYF. The CDR3 nucleotides read TGTGCCAGCAGCTCCCGACGGACAGAGGGCACAGATACGCAGTATTTT.

The rearrangement uses TRBV7-9 and TRBJ2-1; TRBD2 matches at 10 bases. The CDR3 is made up of 17 amino acids. Germline lookup yields CDR1 SEHNR and CDR2 FQNEAQ (reference sequence). Trimming at V came to 3 bases and at J to 5 bases, leaving 10 bases not matched to a gene. The CDR3 nucleotides are TGTGCCAGCAGCTTGGGGATGCTAGCGGGAGCCGACAATGAGCAGTTCTTC. Protein: CASSLGMLAGADNEQFF.

This clonotype was counted at least ten times. V is TRBV15 and J is TRBJ1-5; 7 nucleotides agree with TRBD1. Losses at the gene ends were 5 bases for V and 7 bases for J; bases not matched to a gene: 11. The CDR3 covers 15 residues. Germline V CDR1 and CDR2: LNHNV, YYDKDF (reference sequence). CDR3 sequence (DNA): TGTGCCACCAGCGGAGGAGTGGCAGGGGGACAGCCCCAGCATTTT. Amino acids: CATSGGVAGGQPQHF.

This clonotype was observed many times. The chain carries TRBV7-8 and TRBJ2-7; D unclear. Germline V gene sequence: CDR1 SGHVS, CDR2 FQNEAQ. V was shortened by 4 bases and J by 1 base, with 8 bases between the two germline ends. The CDR3 loop spans 13 amino acids. The CDR3 region has the DNA TGTGCCAGCAGCTCTCGACGTTCCTACGAGCAGTACTTC. Translated: CASSSRRSYEQYF.

This clonotype was found many times. This chain uses TRBV30 with TRBJ2-3, with unresolved D. This CDR3 is 14 amino acids long. Germline CDR1 is GTSNPN and CDR2 is SVGIG (reference sequence). CDR3 amino acids: CAFTQRTHTDTQYF. The CDR3 region has the DNA TGTGCATTCACCCAACGCACCCACACAGATACGCAGTATTTT.

This clonotype was picked up many times. The rearrangement links TRBV24-1 to TRBJ2-1, with D uncertain. The CDR3 loop spans 17 amino acids. With 3 bases removed from V and 0 bases from J, the gap between germline ends came to 14 bases. Looked up from germline, CDR1 is KGHDR and CDR2 is SFDVKD. The chain's CDR3 is CATSDRPTLSSYNEQFF. The CDR3 bases are TGTGCCACCAGTGATCGCCCGACTCTCAGCTCCTACAATGAGCAGTTCTTC.